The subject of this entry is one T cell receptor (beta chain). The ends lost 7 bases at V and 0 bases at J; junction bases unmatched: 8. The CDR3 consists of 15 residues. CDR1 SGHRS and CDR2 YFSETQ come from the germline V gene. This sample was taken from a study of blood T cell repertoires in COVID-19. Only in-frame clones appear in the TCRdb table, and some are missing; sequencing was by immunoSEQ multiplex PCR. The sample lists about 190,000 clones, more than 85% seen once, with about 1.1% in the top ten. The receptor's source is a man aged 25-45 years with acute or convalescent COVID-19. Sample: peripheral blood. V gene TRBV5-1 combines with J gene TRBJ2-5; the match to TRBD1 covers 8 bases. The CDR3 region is CASCIQGAYQETQYF. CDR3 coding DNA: TGCGCCAGCTGTATTCAGGGGGCCTACCAAGAGACCCAGTACTTC.